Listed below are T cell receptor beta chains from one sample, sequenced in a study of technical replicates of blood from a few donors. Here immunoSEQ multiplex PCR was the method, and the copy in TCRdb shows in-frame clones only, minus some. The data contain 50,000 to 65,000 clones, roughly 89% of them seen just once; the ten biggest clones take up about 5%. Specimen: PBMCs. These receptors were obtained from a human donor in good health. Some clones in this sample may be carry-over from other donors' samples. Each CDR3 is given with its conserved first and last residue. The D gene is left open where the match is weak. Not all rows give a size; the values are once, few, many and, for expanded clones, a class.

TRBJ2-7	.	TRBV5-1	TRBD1	TGCGCCAGCAGATCCCAGGACAGGCCCTCCTACGAGCAGTACTTC	CASRSQDRPSYEQYF
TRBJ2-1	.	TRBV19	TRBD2	TGTGCCTCCTCTGGAAACAGGCCGGGACTAGCGGCCTACAATGAGCAGTTCTTC	CASSGNRPGLAAYNEQFF
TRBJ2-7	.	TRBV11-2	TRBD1	TGTGCCAGCAGCTTAGTCCCCGTAGGGACAGGGGGTTACGAGCAGTACTTC	CASSLVPVGTGGYEQYF
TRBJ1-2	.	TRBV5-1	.	TGCGCCAGCAGGAGAGAAGAGACAGCCCCTAACTATGGCTACACCTTC	CASRREETAPNYGYTF
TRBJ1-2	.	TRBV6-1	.	TGTGCCAGCAGTGAAACACAGGGCTATGGCTACACCTTC	CASSETQGYGYTF
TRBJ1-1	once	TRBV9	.	TGTGCCAGCGCCCGAGCGGGTAGTAGGAACACTGAAGCTTTCTTT	CASARAGSRNTEAFF
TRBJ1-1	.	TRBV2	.	TGTGCCACCGGCAGGGCGAAACAGAACACTGAAGCTTTCTTT	CATGRAKQNTEAFF
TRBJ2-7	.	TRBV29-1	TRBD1	TGCAGCGTTGTTGACAGGGCGTACGAGCAGTACTTC	CSVVDRAYEQYF
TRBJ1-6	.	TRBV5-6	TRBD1	TGTGCCAGCAGCCAATGGGACAGTAATTCACCCCTCCACTTT	CASSQWDSNSPLHF
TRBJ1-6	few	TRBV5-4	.	TGTGCCAGCAGCCGGGGAGTTACCTATAATTCACCCCTCCACTTT	CASSRGVTYNSPLHF
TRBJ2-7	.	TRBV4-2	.	TGTGCCAGCAGCCAAGATCCTCGGGGAATTACCTACGAGCAGTACTTC	CASSQDPRGITYEQYF
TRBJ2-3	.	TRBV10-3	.	TGTGCCATCAGGTTGGGGCCAGTGGTGGATACGCAGTATTTT	CAIRLGPVVDTQYF
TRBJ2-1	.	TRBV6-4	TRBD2	TGTGCCAGCAGTCCGGGACTAGCGGCCAATGAGCAGTTCTTC	CASSPGLAANEQFF
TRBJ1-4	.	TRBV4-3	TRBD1	TGCGCCAGCAGCCGACAGGGGGCTGGTGAAAAACTGTTTTTT	CASSRQGAGEKLFF